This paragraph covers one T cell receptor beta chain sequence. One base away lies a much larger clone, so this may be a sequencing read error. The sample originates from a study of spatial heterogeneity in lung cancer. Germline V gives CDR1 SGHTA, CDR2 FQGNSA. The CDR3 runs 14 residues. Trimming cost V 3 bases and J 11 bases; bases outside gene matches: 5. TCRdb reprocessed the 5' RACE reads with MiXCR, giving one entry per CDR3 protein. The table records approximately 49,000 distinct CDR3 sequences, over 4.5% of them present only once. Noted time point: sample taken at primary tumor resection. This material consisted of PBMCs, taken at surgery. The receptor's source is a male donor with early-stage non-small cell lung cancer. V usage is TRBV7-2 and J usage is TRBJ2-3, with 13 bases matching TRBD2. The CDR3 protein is CASSLETSGGKQYF. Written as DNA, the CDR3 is TGTGCCAGCAGCTTGGAGACTAGCGGGGGGAAGCAGTATTTT.